The subject of this entry is one TCR beta chain. The V end lost 1 base, the J end lost 0 bases, and 4 bases lay between the germline ends. From germline, CDR1 is SGHTA and CDR2 FQGNSA. This CDR3 is built from 13 residues. These data are taken from a study of blood T cell repertoires in COVID-19. About the study: Donors in the United States, Italy and Spain gave samples during acute or convalescent COVID-19. Nucleic acid was either cDNA or gDNA, and it came from T cells, B-cell-depleted T cells, or PBMCs.

Original data processing: Counts of nucleated cells, estimated from reference gene primer amplification, were obtained. The data were produced by immunoSEQ multiplex PCR, yet TCRdb's version contains in-frame clones alone and is incomplete. For V, J and clone size, that table is used; D and trimming come from the DNA. The data hold around 200,000 clones, with roughly 85% observed a single time. Sample: peripheral blood. This TCR derives from a woman between 35 and 50 years old with active or convalescent COVID-19. This chain uses TRBV7-2 with TRBJ2-7; D gene ambiguous. CDR3 nucleotides: TGTGCCAGCAGCTTAGTCCTCTCCTACGAGCAGTACTTC. Protein sequence: CASSLVLSYEQYF.